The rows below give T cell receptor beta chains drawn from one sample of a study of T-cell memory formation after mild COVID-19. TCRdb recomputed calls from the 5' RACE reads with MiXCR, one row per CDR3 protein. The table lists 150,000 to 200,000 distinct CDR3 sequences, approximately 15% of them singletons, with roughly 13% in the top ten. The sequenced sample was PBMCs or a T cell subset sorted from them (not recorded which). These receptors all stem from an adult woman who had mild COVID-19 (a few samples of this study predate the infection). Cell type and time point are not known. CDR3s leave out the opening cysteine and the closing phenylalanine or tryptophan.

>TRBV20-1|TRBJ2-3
SAPTSGSFGDTQY
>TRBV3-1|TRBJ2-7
ASSQDPYEQY
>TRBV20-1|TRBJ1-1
SATWTGNTEAF
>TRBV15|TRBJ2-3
ATGDPAGSTDTQY
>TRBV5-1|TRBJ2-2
ASSLEAHTGELF
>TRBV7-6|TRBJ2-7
ASSPRKRAEGGVSPYEQY
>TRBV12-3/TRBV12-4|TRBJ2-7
ASSLHDRGTYEQY
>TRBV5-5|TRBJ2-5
ASSQQGIEQETQY
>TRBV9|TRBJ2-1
ASSETGTRYFSSYNEQF
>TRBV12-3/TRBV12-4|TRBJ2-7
ASSRPTTSIRTYEQY
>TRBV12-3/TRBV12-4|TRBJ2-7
ASSPRAGKHEQY
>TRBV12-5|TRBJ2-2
ASGLVPTQGQSWEPIGGELF
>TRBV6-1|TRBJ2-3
ASSWDRGKDTQY
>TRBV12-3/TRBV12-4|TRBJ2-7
ASSFGREGSYEQY
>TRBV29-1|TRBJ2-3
SVKIHSPHGSTDTQY
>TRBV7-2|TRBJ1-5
ASSLPGEPQH
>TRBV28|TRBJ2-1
ASSPPRDSHNNEQF
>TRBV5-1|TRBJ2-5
ASSPGLAGGTETQY
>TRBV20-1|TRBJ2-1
SAGLAANNEQF
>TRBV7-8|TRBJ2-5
ASSFGGTGYGRQETQY
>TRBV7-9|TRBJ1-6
ASSLYGQGDNSPLH
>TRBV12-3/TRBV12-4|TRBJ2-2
ASSLRVVNTGELF
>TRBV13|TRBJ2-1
ASSFSGTSGRNEQF
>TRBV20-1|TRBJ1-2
SAADRGRGYT
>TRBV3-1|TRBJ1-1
ASSPPDLNTEAF
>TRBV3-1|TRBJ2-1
ASSQLAEGQF
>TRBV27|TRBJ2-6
ASSPRDRAFGANVLT
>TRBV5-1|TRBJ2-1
ASSLSTSGAYNEQF
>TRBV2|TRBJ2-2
ASSDTGGPVGTGELF
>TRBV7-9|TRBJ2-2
ATGEGALGTGELF
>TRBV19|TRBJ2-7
ATRWGGGPYEQY
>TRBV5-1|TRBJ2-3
ASRREEGGITDTQY
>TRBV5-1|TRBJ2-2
ASSDGTSGGPGELF
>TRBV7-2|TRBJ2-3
ASSPRLTDTQY
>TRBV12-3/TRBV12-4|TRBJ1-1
ASSLILGAPTEAF
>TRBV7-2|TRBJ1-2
ASSPTPGGYGYT
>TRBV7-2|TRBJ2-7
ASSLSLLAGGPYEQY
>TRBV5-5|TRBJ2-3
ARSLIPGSTDTQY
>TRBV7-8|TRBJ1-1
AVNTEAF
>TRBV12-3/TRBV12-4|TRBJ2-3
ASSFKRGPSTDTQY
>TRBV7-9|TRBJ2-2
ASSLATTELF
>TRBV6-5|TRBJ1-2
ASSRGSGYT
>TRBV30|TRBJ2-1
AWSVGTSGVNEQF
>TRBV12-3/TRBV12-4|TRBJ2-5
ATAWTGSPQETQY
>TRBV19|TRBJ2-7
ASSDQGYEQY
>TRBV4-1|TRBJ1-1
ASSPGGRGANTEAF
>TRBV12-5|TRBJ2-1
ASGLGVSYNEQF